This passage covers 26 T cell receptor beta chains from one sample sequenced in a study of neurological immune-mediated disorders. Time point specified: longitudinal time-point 1 (baseline). MiXCR, applied by TCRdb to the 5' RACE reads, yields one record per CDR3 protein. Here the sample spans about 49,000 distinct CDR3 sequences, 10% being singletons. The source material was PBMCs. All receptors come from a woman aged 40 to 50 in good health.

This clonotype showed up many times. The chain is built from TRBV9 and TRBJ2-7, with TRBD2 matching 11 bases. Germline loops: CDR1 SGDLS, CDR2 YYNGEE. This CDR3 has 15 residues. V was pared by 0 bases and J by 4 bases, with 3 bases of the junction left unmatched. In DNA, the CDR3 is TGTGCCAGCAGCGTAGGAGGACTAGCGGGTTACGAGCAGTACTTC. It encodes CASSVGGLAGYEQYF.

This clonotype has at least ten counts. The CDR3 does not close with the conserved phenylalanine or tryptophan, likely indicating a read error. No DNA is shown, since the ends of the CDR3 on it are uncertain; the CDR3 is the one TCRdb lists. The chain links TRBV7-8 to TRBJ1-1; the tabulated D call, TRBD1, remains unverified against the DNA. Germline V gene data show CDR1 as SGHVS and CDR2 as FQNEAQ. The CDR3 comprises 12 residues, both ends counted. CDR3 amino acids: CASSLGQGAPFL.

This clonotype has more than one count but fewer than ten. V usage is TRBV7-8 and J usage is TRBJ1-3; D is uncertain. The V end was cut by 1 base, the J end by 0 bases, with 7 bases between. Germline CDR1 is SGHVS and CDR2 is FQNEAQ. The CDR3 is 15 amino acids. In nucleotides, the CDR3 is TGTGCCAGCAGCTTAGTTAGAAGCTCTGGAAACACCATATATTTT. Its translation is CASSLVRSSGNTIYF.

There are many counts of this clonotype. The chain couples TRBV7-8 to TRBJ2-3; D gene uncertain. There are 15 residues in the CDR3. From germline, CDR1 is SGHVS and CDR2 FQNEAQ. V lost 4 bases and J 2 bases, leaving 13 bases between the germline ends. The chain's CDR3 is CASSSQTGFTDTQYF. The CDR3 nucleotides read TGTGCCAGCAGCTCCCAGACTGGGTTCACAGATACGCAGTATTTT.

This clonotype was picked up many times. This sequence joins TRBV5-1 and TRBJ2-6; TRBD1 matches 7 bases. In germline, CDR1 is SGHRS, CDR2 YFSETQ. V shed 6 bases, J shed 4 bases, and the junction held 13 bases outside the gene matches. The CDR3 totals 17 residues. CDR3 sequence (DNA): TGCGCCAGCACCTCCGGAACAGGGGTTTCCGGGGCCAACGTCCTGACTTTC. Amino acids: CASTSGTGVSGANVLTF.

This clonotype was seen many times. The rearrangement links TRBV14 to TRBJ2-3, with D hard to call. In germline, CDR1 is SGHDN, CDR2 FVKESK. This CDR3 is 15 amino acids long. V was trimmed by 0 bases and J by 1 base, leaving 8 bases between them. DNA for the CDR3: TGTGCCAGCAGCCAAGAACTTGACGGCACAGATACGCAGTATTTT. Amino acids: CASSQELDGTDTQYF.

This clonotype was counted at least ten times. The chain employs TRBV5-1 and TRBJ2-1; D not certain. Germline-derived CDR1 and CDR2 are SGHRS and YFSETQ. CDR3 length: 13 amino acids. The V gene lost 2 bases and the J gene lost 7 bases, with 10 bases spanning the gap. The CDR3, as DNA: TGCGCCAGCAGCTTTAATTCTATGAATGAGCAGTTCTTC. The encoded protein is CASSFNSMNEQFF.

This clonotype was observed many times. The chain carries TRBV20-1 and TRBJ2-4; D possibly matches TRBD1 or TRBD2 (5 bases each). Looked up from germline, CDR1 is DFQATT and CDR2 is SNEGSKA (reference sequence). Trimming cost V 5 bases and J 0 bases, with 14 bases left between them. This CDR3 contains 15 residues. Here the CDR3 reads CSALRGGVAKNIQYF. Here the CDR3 DNA reads TGCAGTGCTTTGAGGGGCGGCGTAGCCAAAAACATTCAGTACTTC.

This clonotype was seen repeatedly, ten times or more. The chain employs TRBV12-3 or TRBV12-4 and TRBJ1-2; D perhaps matches TRBD1 (5 bases). Between the trimmed V and J ends, which lost 4 bases and 8 bases, there was a span of 14 bases. The CDR3 has 13 amino acids. The DNA for the CDR3 is TGTGCCAGCAGTTGGGCTTGGTCAGGGGGCTACACCTTC. This gives the protein CASSWAWSGGYTF.

This clonotype showed up many times. V is TRBV29-1 and J is TRBJ1-1; unclear D gene. The CDR3 is made up of 13 amino acids. V was clipped by 4 bases and J by 1 base, with 10 bases between them. Germline V CDR1 and CDR2: SQVTM, ANQGSEA. The CDR3 reads CSVVVHPNTEAFF. The CDR3 region has the DNA TGCAGCGTTGTTGTACACCCGAACACTGAAGCTTTCTTT.

There are many counts of this clonotype. V usage is TRBV4-3 and J usage is TRBJ1-2; D is possibly TRBD1 (5 bases). Germline V gene data show CDR1 as LGHNA and CDR2 as YSLEER. V shed 0 bases and J shed 8 bases, with 10 bases lying between them. This CDR3 has 13 residues. The CDR3 loop reads CASSQDPGKGYTF. The CDR3 DNA sequence: TGCGCCAGCAGCCAAGATCCAGGGAAAGGCTACACCTTC.

The chain recombines TRBV6-5 with TRBJ2-7; 7 positions match TRBD1. Germline assignment: CDR1 MNHEY and CDR2 SVGAGI. This CDR3 has 14 residues. V lost 10 bases and J lost 0; bases outside the gene matches: 9. For the CDR3, the DNA is TGTGCCACCCGCCAAAAGGGGGCCTCCTACGAGCAGTACTTC. This sequence encodes CATRQKGASYEQYF.

This clonotype appeared many times. CDR3 loop: CASSPRTSKETQYF. In DNA, the CDR3 is TGTGCCAGCTCACCGCGGACATCGAAAGAGACCCAGTACTTC. The rearrangement links TRBV18 to TRBJ2-5; TRBD1 might be the D (5 bases). The V end lost 3 bases, the J end lost 3 bases, and 11 bases lay between the germline ends. From germline, CDR1 is KGHSH and CDR2 LQKENI. CDR3 length: 14 residues.

By its share, this clonotype is medium-sized. The V call is TRBV15, the J call TRBJ1-5; D call uncertain. Germline CDR1 and CDR2: LNHNV and YYDKDF (reference sequence). This CDR3 region has 16 residues. V lost 3 bases and J 2 bases, leaving 14 bases between the germline ends. CDR3 residues: CATSSHYSQGNQPQHF. In DNA, the CDR3 is TGTGCCACCAGCAGTCACTATAGTCAGGGCAATCAGCCCCAGCATTTT. Supplemented by reference TRBV15 and TRBJ1-5, the full variable domain reads DAMVIQNPRYQVTQFGKPVTLSCSQTLNHNVMYWYQQKSSQAPKLLFHYYDKDFNNEADTPDNFQSRRPNTSFCFLDIRSPGLGDTAMYLCATSSHYSQGNQPQHFGDGTRLSIL.

The gene calls are TRBV20-1 and TRBJ2-3, with TRBD2 identical over 11 bases. CDR3 length: 13 amino acids. CDR1 and CDR2 (germline): DFQATT, SNEGSKA (reference sequence). The chain's CDR3 is CNPGLADTDTQYF. For the CDR3, the DNA is TGCAATCCGGGACTAGCGGACACAGATACGCAGTATTTT.

This sequence joins TRBV15 and TRBJ2-5; D gene unclear. CDR1 and CDR2 from the germline V gene are LNHNV and YYDKDF (reference sequence). The CDR3 spans 12 residues. Trimming left V 1 base short and J 7 bases short, with 7 bases between. CDR3 region: CATSRVGGTQYF. The CDR3 nucleotides read TGTGCCACCAGCAGAGTAGGCGGGACCCAGTACTTC.

This clonotype was detected ten times or more. V gene TRBV10-3 combines with J gene TRBJ1-1; D is ambiguous. The CDR3 covers 14 residues. Germline values: CDR1 ENHRY, CDR2 SYGVKD. V lost 6 bases and J lost 0, with 11 bases in between. CDR3 in DNA: TGTGCCATCAGGGCCGACATACTGAACACTGAAGCTTTCTTT. Translating it yields CAIRADILNTEAFF.

This clonotype occurred many times. V and J are TRBV12-3 or TRBV12-4 and TRBJ1-1; no clear D gene. CDR3 length: 13 residues. V lost 2 bases and J 2 bases, leaving 6 bases between the germline ends. The CDR3 loop reads CASSLQTNTEAFF. CDR3 nucleotides: TGTGCCAGCAGTTTACAGACCAACACTGAAGCTTTCTTT.

This clonotype was observed at least ten times. An end of the junction does not agree with germline; a read error may underlie this. This chain joins TRBV29-1 and TRBJ1-4; D is possibly TRBD1 (5 bases). Per the germline V gene, CDR1 is SQVTM and CDR2 is ANQGSEA. This CDR3 spans 10 amino acids. The CDR3 loop is CSVGGDSLVF. Here the CDR3 DNA reads TGCAGCGTTGGAGGCGACAGCCTGGTTTTT.

This clonotype occurred many times. The rearrangement joins TRBV3-1 to TRBJ2-7, with D perhaps TRBD2 (6 bases). The CDR3 length is 14 residues. Germline V gene sequence: CDR1 LGHDT, CDR2 YNNKEL (reference sequence). The V end was cut by 3 bases, the J end by 5 bases, with 14 bases between. The CDR3 loop is CASSQWDGGDEQYF. CDR3 nucleotides: TGTGCCAGCAGCCAGTGGGACGGGGGAGACGAGCAGTACTTC.

This clonotype was picked up many times. V gene TRBV5-1 combines with J gene TRBJ2-1; the match to TRBD2 covers 7 bases. The CDR3 is 17 residues long. Looked up from germline, CDR1 is SGHRS and CDR2 is YFSETQ. Losses at the gene ends were 4 bases for V and 8 bases for J; bases not matched to a gene: 18. Written as DNA, the CDR3 is TGCGCCAGCAGCCTACCGCCTCGGGGGGAGAAAAAGGATGAGCAGTTCTTC. It yields the protein CASSLPPRGEKKDEQFF.

This clonotype was counted ten times or more. The chain combines TRBV9 with TRBJ2-5; 12 bases line up with TRBD2. The CDR3 consists of 15 residues. The germline CDR1 and CDR2 sequences are SGDLS and YYNGEE. The ends lost 3 bases at V and 3 bases at J; junction bases unmatched: 3. In DNA form, the CDR3 reads TGTGCCAGCAGCGACCGACTAGCGGGAGAAGAGACCCAGTACTTC. As protein: CASSDRLAGEETQYF.

Many counts were recorded for this clonotype. This chain connects TRBV12-3 or TRBV12-4 to TRBJ2-2; no reliable D call. The CDR3 loop spans 15 amino acids. V lost 6 bases and J lost 5, with 16 bases in between. DNA for the CDR3: TGTGCCAGCAGCCTCGGCATGCTGAGTACCGGGGAGCTGTTTTTT. Protein product: CASSLGMLSTGELFF.

This clonotype showed up many times. The V call is TRBV14, the J call TRBJ2-2; D unresolved. V was clipped by 3 bases and J by 5 bases, with 7 bases between them. In germline, CDR1 is SGHDN, CDR2 FVKESK. The CDR3 totals 13 residues. In DNA, the CDR3 is TGTGCCAGCAGCCAGCAGCAGACCGGGGAGCTGTTTTTT. Protein sequence: CASSQQQTGELFF.

This clonotype was picked up many times. The chain combines TRBV20-1 with TRBJ2-3; the match to TRBD2 covers 7 bases. Per the germline V gene, CDR1 is DFQATT and CDR2 is SNEGSKA (reference sequence). The ends lost 3 bases at V and 4 bases at J; junction bases unmatched: 7. CDR3 length: 14 residues. In nucleotides, the CDR3 is TGCAGTGCTAGCCTAGCGGCGGGTGCAGATACGCAGTATTTT. Residues: CSASLAAGADTQYF.

The chain links TRBV18 to TRBJ2-7; D not certain. Trimming shortened V by 2 bases and J by 7 bases, and 18 bases separated the two germline ends. Germline lookup yields CDR1 KGHSH and CDR2 LQKENI. The CDR3 length is 15 residues. CDR3 loop: CASSPFGPQSGEQYF. In nucleotides, the CDR3 is TGTGCCAGCTCACCATTCGGACCGCAGTCGGGTGAGCAGTACTTC. The full variable domain, rest sourced from reference TRBV18 and TRBJ2-7, is NAGVMQNPRHLVRRRGQEARLRCSPMKGHSHVYWYRQLPEEGLKFMVYLQKENIIDESGMPKERFSAEFPKEGPSILRIQQVVRGDSAAYFCASSPFGPQSGEQYFGPGTRLTVT.